This T cell receptor (beta chain) emerged from a study of cytomegalovirus exposure and HLA in healthy donors. Method: immunoSEQ multiplex PCR; TCRdb's copy keeps in-frame clones and lacks some. This sample has approximately 140,000 clones; approximately 84% occur once, and the top ten carry under 1.5%. The sequence came from a woman aged 30 to 39 in good health and CMV-seronegative. Sequencing used PBMCs.

The CDR3 is CASSLWASGANVLTF. CDR3 nucleotide sequence: TGTGCCAGCAGCTTGTGGGCCTCTGGGGCCAACGTCCTGACTTTC. The rearrangement links TRBV11-2 to TRBJ2-6; D remains unclear. V lost 3 bases, J lost 0 bases, and 6 bases lay in between. The CDR3 covers 15 residues. CDR1 is SGHAT, CDR2 FQNNGV, per germline.